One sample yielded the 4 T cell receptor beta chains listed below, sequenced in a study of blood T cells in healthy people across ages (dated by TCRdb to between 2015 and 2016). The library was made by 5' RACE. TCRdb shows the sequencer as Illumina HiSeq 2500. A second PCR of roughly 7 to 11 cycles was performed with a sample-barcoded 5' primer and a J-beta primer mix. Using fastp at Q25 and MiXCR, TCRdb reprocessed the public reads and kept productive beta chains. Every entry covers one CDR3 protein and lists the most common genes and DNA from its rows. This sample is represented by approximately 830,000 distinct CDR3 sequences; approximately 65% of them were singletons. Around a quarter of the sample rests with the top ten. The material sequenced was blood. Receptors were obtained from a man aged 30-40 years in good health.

CDR3 sequence reads: CASSFNVEKLFF. The CDR3 nucleotides read TGTGCCAGCAGCTTTAATGTTGAAAAACTGTTTTTT. The V gene is TRBV7-8, the J gene TRBJ1-4, with no clear D. The V gene's germline CDR1 is SGHVS and CDR2 FQNEAQ. Trimming shortened V by 3 bases and J by 7 bases, and 6 bases separated the two germline ends. The CDR3 is made up of 12 amino acids.

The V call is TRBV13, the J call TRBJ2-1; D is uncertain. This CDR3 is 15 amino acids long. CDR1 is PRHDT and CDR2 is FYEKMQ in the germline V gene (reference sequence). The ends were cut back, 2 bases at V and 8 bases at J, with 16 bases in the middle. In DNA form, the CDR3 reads TGTGCCAGCAGCTTAAGGTTTGAAGGTCTGGATGAGCAGTTCTTC. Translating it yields CASSLRFEGLDEQFF.

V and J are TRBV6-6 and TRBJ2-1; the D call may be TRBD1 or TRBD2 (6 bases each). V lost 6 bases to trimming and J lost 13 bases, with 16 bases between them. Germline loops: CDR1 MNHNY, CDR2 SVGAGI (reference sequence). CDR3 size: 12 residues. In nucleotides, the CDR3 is TGTGCCAGCAGCATTGCGTTGGGGGGCCAGTTCTTC. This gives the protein CASSIALGGQFF.

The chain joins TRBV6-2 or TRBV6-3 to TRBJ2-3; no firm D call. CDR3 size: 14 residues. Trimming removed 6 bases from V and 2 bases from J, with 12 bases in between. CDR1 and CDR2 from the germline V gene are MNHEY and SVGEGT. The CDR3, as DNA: TGTGCCAGCAGCACACCTCGCCTCACAGATACGCAGTATTTT. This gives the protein CASSTPRLTDTQYF.